The 32 T cell receptor beta chains below were found in one sample sequenced in a study of identical twins (dated by TCRdb to the mid-2010s). Library preparation employed 5' RACE. TCRdb shows the sequencer as Illumina HiSeq 2000. TCRdb reworked the public reads: Q25 trimming with fastp, MiXCR clone assembly, productive beta chains retained. CDR3 protein duplicates are merged, each entry listing the most common genes and DNA. For this sample the table gives roughly 690,000 distinct CDR3 sequences, of which 5.5% to 7.5% were detected only once. The top ten clones comprise 1.5% to 2% of the sample. The sequenced material came from naive T cells sorted from blood. Read against the paper, the sample's cell subset or site label means: cells isolated with a human naive T-cell isolation kit. The receptors shown here come from a man in his late teens or twenties in good health.

V gene TRBV21-1 combines with J gene TRBJ2-2; TRBD1, the D gene given by the table, was not confirmed from the DNA. TRBV21-1 is flagged as a pseudogene. The CDR3 runs 17 residues. CDR3 loop: CASSIPVTGWPTGELFF. CDR3 coding DNA: TGTGCCAGCAGCATCCCGGTCACAGGGTGGCCCACCGGGGAGCTGTTTTTT.

The sample holds many counts of this clonotype. CDR3 sequence reads: CAISAGQGPLHF. The DNA for the CDR3 is TGTGCCATCAGTGCCGGGCAGGGGCCCCTCCACTTT. The rearrangement uses TRBV10-3 and TRBJ1-6; weak D call: TRBD1 (6 bases). V lost 4 bases and J 13 bases, leaving 11 bases between the germline ends. The V gene's germline CDR1 is ENHRY and CDR2 SYGVKD. The CDR3 is made up of 12 amino acids.

At least ten counts were recorded for this clonotype. This chain uses TRBV12-3 or TRBV12-4 with TRBJ2-7; 12 bases match TRBD2. J lost 5 bases, V lost 3 bases, and 5 bases had no gene match. CDR3 length: 15 residues. This CDR3 is CASSFFSSGRDEQYF. The CDR3, as DNA: TGTGCCAGCAGTTTCTTTTCTAGCGGGAGGGACGAGCAGTACTTC.

The rearrangement joins TRBV11-3 to TRBJ2-2; the D is unclear. Germline CDR1 and CDR2: SGHNT and YENEEA. The CDR3 consists of 16 residues. V lost 3 bases and J 3 bases, leaving 14 bases between the germline ends. The DNA for the CDR3 is TGTGCCAGCAGCTTCCCTTACGGACGGGACACCGGGGAGCTGTTTTTT. It is translated as CASSFPYGRDTGELFF.

The chain is built from TRBV5-1 and TRBJ2-1; TRBD2 matches at 11 bases. The CDR3 is 17 amino acids. Germline loops: CDR1 SGHRS, CDR2 YFSETQ. V lost 4 bases, J lost 10 bases, and 16 bases stayed unmatched. CDR3 amino acids: CASSTTRRGASGGEQFF. CDR3 DNA: TGCGCCAGCAGCACCACACGCCGAGGGGCTAGCGGGGGGGAGCAGTTCTTC.

In this sample, this clonotype turned up a few times. This chain links TRBV7-6 with TRBJ2-3, with a tentative D call TRBD2 (6 bases). The CDR3 is made up of 15 amino acids. Germline CDR1 reads SGHVS; CDR2 reads FNYEAQ. V lost 5 bases, J lost 1 base, and 13 bases lay in between. The CDR3 region has the DNA TGTGCCAGCAGCCCGCTCGGGGGAGGCACAGATACGCAGTATTTT. As protein: CASSPLGGGTDTQYF.

The V gene is TRBV28, the J gene TRBJ1-1; possibly TRBD1 for D (6 bases). Germline values: CDR1 MDHEN, CDR2 SYDVKM. The length of the CDR3 is 13 residues. V lost 10 bases, J lost 9 bases, and 21 bases lay in between. The CDR3 sequence: CATNTQGPQKAFF. The CDR3 DNA is TGTGCCACCAACACCCAGGGGCCCCAAAAAGCTTTCTTT.

This clonotype was recorded at least ten times. This sequence joins TRBV12-3 or TRBV12-4 and TRBJ2-1; the match to TRBD2 covers 11 bases. The CDR3 spans 15 residues. Losses at the gene ends were 3 bases for V and 5 bases for J; bases not matched to a gene: 3. Here the CDR3 DNA reads TGTGCCAGCAGTTTCCTAGCGGGAGGAGACAATGAGCAGTTCTTC. Translation gives CASSFLAGGDNEQFF.

CDR3 coding DNA: TGTGCCAGCAGCTTAGCGGACAGGGGGCGTGCAAACATTCAGTACTTC. Protein sequence: CASSLADRGRANIQYF. The rearrangement joins TRBV7-8 to TRBJ2-4; TRBD1 matches 11 bases. Per the germline V gene, CDR1 is SGHVS and CDR2 is FQNEAQ. The length of the CDR3 is 16 residues. Trimming took 0 bases from V and 6 from J; bases not matched to a gene: 4.

This clonotype appeared many times. This chain links TRBV12-3 or TRBV12-4 with TRBJ2-1; 9 positions agree with TRBD1. The V and J ends lost 6 bases and 6 bases, in that order; junction bases with no gene match: 21. The length of the CDR3 is 19 residues. The CDR3 protein is CASRPYGTGLPTTGNEQFF. The DNA of the CDR3 is TGTGCCAGCAGGCCCTACGGGACAGGGCTTCCAACTACTGGCAATGAGCAGTTCTTC.

This clonotype was detected many times. The chain combines TRBV9 with TRBJ2-5; the match to TRBD2 covers 10 bases. The CDR3 extends over 16 amino acids. Germline CDR1 is SGDLS and CDR2 is YYNGEE. V gave up 3 bases and J gave up 5 bases; unmatched junction bases: 10. The DNA of the CDR3 is TGTGCCAGCAGCGCCAGCGGGAGGGCCCTCTGGGAGACCCAGTACTTC. This codes for CASSASGRALWETQYF. The whole variable domain, remainder taken from reference TRBV9 and TRBJ2-5, is DSGVTQTPKHLITATGQRVTLRCSPRSGDLSVYWYQQSLDQGLQFLIQYYNGEERAKGNILERFSAQQFPDLHSELNLSSLELGDSALYFCASSASGRALWETQYFGPGTRLLVL.

The CDR3 coding sequence is TGTGCCAGCAGTGAACAGGGGGCGGTTGGCAATGAGCAGTTCTTC. This codes for CASSEQGAVGNEQFF. The chain joins TRBV6-1 to TRBJ2-1, with TRBD1 matching over 8 bases. The CDR3 contains 15 residues. Trimming cost V 2 bases and J 6 bases; bases outside gene matches: 6. Per germline, CDR1 MNHNS and CDR2 SASEGT.

The sample holds a few counts of this clonotype. The rearrangement links TRBV5-5 to TRBJ1-1; D gene uncertain. This CDR3 contains 15 residues. Germline values: CDR1 SGHKS, CDR2 YYEKEE (reference sequence). V lost 4 bases, J lost 6 bases, and 19 bases lay in between. In DNA form, the CDR3 reads TGTGCCAGCAGCCCATCGTTTCACGGCGGGTCTGAAGCTTTCTTT. Its translation: CASSPSFHGGSEAFF.

This clonotype was seen ten or more times. The chain recombines TRBV2 with TRBJ1-1; D gene unclear. In germline, CDR1 is SNHLY, CDR2 FYNNEI. Deletions cut 2 bases from V and 6 bases from J, with 10 bases between. This CDR3 has 13 residues. The CDR3 DNA is TGTGCCAGCAGTGAACTCGGTGTCCCTGAAGCTTTCTTT. It yields the protein CASSELGVPEAFF.

This clonotype was recorded a few times. This chain connects TRBV2 to TRBJ2-2; perhaps TRBD1 as D (5 bases). The V and J ends lost 4 bases and 4 bases respectively, with 7 bases between them. Germline-derived CDR1 and CDR2 are SNHLY and FYNNEI. CDR3 size: 13 residues. The CDR3 spells CASSVQATGELFF. For the CDR3, the DNA is TGTGCCAGCAGTGTACAGGCCACCGGGGAGCTGTTTTTT.

This clonotype was found a few times. The chain uses TRBV28 and TRBJ1-1; tentatively, D is TRBD1 (6 bases). The germline V gene has CDR1 MDHEN and CDR2 SYDVKM. This CDR3 spans 13 amino acids. Between the trimmed V and J ends, which lost 10 bases and 4 bases, there was a span of 16 bases. CDR3 protein: CATSQGPRTEAFF. The CDR3 nucleotides are TGTGCCACCAGCCAGGGGCCGCGCACTGAAGCTTTCTTT.

In this sample, this clonotype turned up many times. The chain is built from TRBV24-1 and TRBJ2-7, with no clear D. CDR3 size: 11 residues. Germline CDR1 is KGHDR and CDR2 is SFDVKD. Trimming took 4 bases from V and 3 from J, leaving 3 bases between them. The CDR3 loop is CATSDDYEQYV. The CDR3 DNA sequence: TGTGCCACCAGTGACGACTACGAGCAGTACGTC.

The chain is built from TRBV2 and TRBJ1-5; no reliable D call. The germline V gene has CDR1 SNHLY and CDR2 FYNNEI. This CDR3 comprises 14 residues. Trimming took off 4 bases at V and 2 bases at J, with 9 bases between the two ends. DNA of the CDR3: TGTGCCAGCAGTGGGCAATTAGGCAATCAGCCCCAGCATTTT. Protein sequence: CASSGQLGNQPQHF.

Only a few counts were recorded for this clonotype. The rearrangement uses TRBV6-6 and TRBJ1-2; no firm D call. Trimming shortened V by 4 bases and J by 6 bases, and 12 bases separated the two germline ends. In germline, CDR1 is MNHNY, CDR2 SVGAGI (reference sequence). The CDR3 loop spans 13 amino acids. In DNA form, the CDR3 reads TGTGCCAGCAGTTCACAGTCAGGCCATGGCTACACCTTC. It is translated as CASSSQSGHGYTF.

The table lists this clonotype with a few counts. The J gene is TRBJ2-3, the V gene TRBV7-9; 10 nucleotides match TRBD1. The CDR3 loop spans 16 amino acids. Germline CDR1 SEHNR, CDR2 FQNEAQ (reference sequence). Germline trimming cut 5 bases from V and 0 bases from J; bases unmatched to any gene: 5. The CDR3 coding sequence is TGTGCCAGCAGCCCCTGGGACAGGGGAAGCACAGATACGCAGTATTTT. Residues: CASSPWDRGSTDTQYF.

Ten or more counts support this clonotype. The V and J genes are TRBV10-3 and TRBJ2-1; unclear D gene. CDR3 size: 13 residues. V gave up 0 bases and J gave up 9 bases, with 9 bases separating them. The germline V gene encodes CDR1 ENHRY and CDR2 SYGVKD. The CDR3 loop is CAISESGGFEQFF. The CDR3 coding sequence is TGTGCCATCAGTGAGTCAGGCGGTTTTGAGCAGTTCTTC.

The chain uses TRBV20-1 and TRBJ2-3; 7 nucleotides line up with TRBD2. Germline V gene sequence: CDR1 DFQATT, CDR2 SNEGSKA (reference sequence). The ends lost 3 bases at V and 3 bases at J; junction bases unmatched: 6. This CDR3 has 14 residues. In DNA, the CDR3 is TGCAGTGCTAGTGGCGGGAGCTCAACAGATACGCAGTATTTT. Protein product: CSASGGSSTDTQYF.

The chain couples TRBV4-1 to TRBJ2-4, with 13 nucleotides matching TRBD2. The CDR3 loop spans 15 amino acids. V lost 4 bases to trimming and J lost 8 bases; unmatched junction nucleotides: 5. Germline assignment: CDR1 MGHRA and CDR2 YSYEKL. CDR3: CASSPLAGGGYIQYF. The CDR3 bases are TGCGCCAGCAGCCCACTAGCGGGAGGGGGATACATTCAGTACTTC.

The genes are TRBV11-2 and TRBJ2-1; possible D gene TRBD2, 5 bases. V lost 1 base to trimming and J lost 4 bases, with 20 bases between them. Germline CDR1 reads SGHAT; CDR2 reads FQNNGV. The CDR3 has 18 residues. The CDR3 DNA sequence: TGTGCCAGCAGCTTAGTCGGGTCCGAGGGTGCACTATACAATGAGCAGTTCTTC. Translation gives CASSLVGSEGALYNEQFF.

J is TRBJ2-5 and V is TRBV2; D not resolved. This CDR3 has 15 amino acids. Germline V lookup: CDR1 SNHLY, CDR2 FYNNEI. V lost 11 bases, J lost 3 bases, and 22 bases lay in between. CDR3 DNA sequence: TGTGCCGTCGTCCGGGTCAGAGGTCGGAAAGAGACCCAGTACTTC. Amino acid sequence: CAVVRVRGRKETQYF.

This clonotype was observed a handful of times. The chain joins TRBV29-1 to TRBJ2-7, with 10 bases fitting TRBD2. The CDR3 consists of 14 residues. Germline-derived CDR1 and CDR2 are SQVTM and ANQGSEA. Trimming took 6 bases from V and 3 from J; bases not matched to a gene: 8. The CDR3, as DNA: TGCAGCGTATTTGAGACTAGCGGGTACTACGAGCAGTACTTC. Its protein is CSVFETSGYYEQYF.

This clonotype was seen repeatedly, ten times or more. The CDR3 DNA is TGTGCCAGCAGTGGGACAGGGCTCAATCAGCCCCAGCATTTT. Translating gives CASSGTGLNQPQHF. The rearrangement links TRBV12-3 or TRBV12-4 to TRBJ1-5, with 9 bases aligning to TRBD1. V shed 5 bases and J 3 bases; nucleotides not matched to a gene: 2. The CDR3 has 14 residues.

This clonotype showed up many times. This chain uses TRBV5-1 with TRBJ2-7; D could derive from TRBD1 or TRBD2 (5 bases each). V was trimmed by 0 bases and J by 0 bases, leaving 7 bases between them. This CDR3 spans 14 amino acids. Germline values: CDR1 SGHRS, CDR2 YFSETQ. This chain's CDR3 is CASSLGGYSYEQYF. The CDR3 DNA follows: TGCGCCAGCAGCTTGGGGGGGTACTCCTACGAGCAGTACTTC.

This clonotype came up many times. CDR3 loop: CASTAWGDTVEAFF. CDR3 bases: TGCGCCAGCACCGCCTGGGGGGACACAGTAGAAGCTTTCTTT. The chain employs TRBV4-3 and TRBJ1-1; D might be TRBD1 (6 bases). The length of the CDR3 is 14 residues. Trimming took off 7 bases at V and 8 bases at J, with 20 bases between the two ends. Germline loops: CDR1 LGHNA, CDR2 YSLEER.

Many counts were recorded for this clonotype. The chain links TRBV6-6 to TRBJ2-7; 8 positions agree with TRBD2. Germline V CDR1 and CDR2: MNHNY, SVGAGI (reference sequence). The CDR3 contains 12 residues. Trimming removed 5 bases from V and 3 bases from J; junction bases left unmatched: 0. The CDR3 region is CASSSGSYEQYV. The CDR3 region has the DNA TGTGCCAGCAGTAGCGGGAGCTACGAGCAGTACGTC.

The chain uses TRBV19 and TRBJ2-1; D might be TRBD1 (6 bases). Germline assignment: CDR1 LNHDA and CDR2 SQIVND (reference sequence). The CDR3 has 17 amino acids. Trimming stripped 4 bases from V and 5 bases from J, with 21 bases between. The CDR3: CASSKTPGTTPDNEQFF. The DNA of the CDR3 is TGTGCCAGTAGTAAAACACCCGGGACAACTCCCGACAATGAGCAGTTCTTC.

This clonotype was observed a handful of times. The V gene is TRBV11-1, the J gene TRBJ2-7, with 7 bases aligning to TRBD2. The V gene end was trimmed by 2 bases and the J gene end by 4 bases; junction bases not matched to a gene: 23. This CDR3 spans 20 amino acids. CDR1 SGHAT and CDR2 FQDESV come from the germline V gene (reference sequence). The CDR3 DNA is TGTGCCAGCAGCTTATTTGGAGGTATTCGAGCGGCGGGAGACTCGTACGAGCAGTACTTC. It codes for CASSLFGGIRAAGDSYEQYF. The complete variable domain, with remaining parts taken from reference TRBV11-1 and TRBJ2-7, reads EAEVAQSPRYKITEKSQAVAFWCDPISGHATLYWYRQILGQGPELLVQFQDESVVDDSQLPKDRFSAERLKGVDSTLKIQPAELGDSAMYLCASSLFGGIRAAGDSYEQYFGPGTRLTVT.